This T cell receptor beta chain stems from a study of T cell changes during pregnancy in multiple sclerosis. J was trimmed by 4 bases and V by 5 bases; bases with no gene match: 14. Per germline, CDR1 SEHNR and CDR2 FQNEAQ (reference sequence). CDR3 size: 17 residues. Only in-frame clones appear in the TCRdb table, and some are missing; sequencing was by immunoSEQ multiplex PCR. The data show approximately 59,000 clones, about 93% seen once. The V gene is TRBV7-9, the J gene TRBJ2-5; TRBD2 agrees at 9 bases. Material: CD4+ T cells from peripheral blood mononuclear cells, obtained before pregnancy. The sequence was obtained from a female donor with multiple sclerosis, enrolled in a pregnancy study. This chain's CDR3 is CASSPLAGVGLPETQYF. The CDR3 DNA follows: TGTGCCAGCAGCCCCTTAGCGGGAGTTGGGCTGCCAGAGACCCAGTACTTC.